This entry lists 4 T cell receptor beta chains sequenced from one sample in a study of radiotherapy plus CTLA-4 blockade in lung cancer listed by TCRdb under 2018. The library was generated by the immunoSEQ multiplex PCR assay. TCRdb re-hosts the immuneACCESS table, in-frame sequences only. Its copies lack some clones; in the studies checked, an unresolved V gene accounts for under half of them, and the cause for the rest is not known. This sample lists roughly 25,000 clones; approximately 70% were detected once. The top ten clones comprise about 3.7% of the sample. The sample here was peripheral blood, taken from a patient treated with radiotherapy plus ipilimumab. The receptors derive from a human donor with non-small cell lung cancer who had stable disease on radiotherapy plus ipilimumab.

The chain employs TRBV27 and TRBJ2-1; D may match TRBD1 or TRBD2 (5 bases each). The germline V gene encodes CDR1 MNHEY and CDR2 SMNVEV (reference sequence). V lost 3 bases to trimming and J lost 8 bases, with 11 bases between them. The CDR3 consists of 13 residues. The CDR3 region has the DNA TGTGCCAGCAGTTTGGCAGGGAGTTATGAGCAGTTCTTC. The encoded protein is CASSLAGSYEQFF.

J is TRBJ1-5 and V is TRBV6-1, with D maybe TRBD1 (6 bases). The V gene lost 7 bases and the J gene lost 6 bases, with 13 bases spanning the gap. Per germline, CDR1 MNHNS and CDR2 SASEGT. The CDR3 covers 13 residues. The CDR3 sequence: CASNRDRVQPQHF. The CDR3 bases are TGTGCCAGCAACAGGGATAGGGTTCAGCCCCAGCATTTT.

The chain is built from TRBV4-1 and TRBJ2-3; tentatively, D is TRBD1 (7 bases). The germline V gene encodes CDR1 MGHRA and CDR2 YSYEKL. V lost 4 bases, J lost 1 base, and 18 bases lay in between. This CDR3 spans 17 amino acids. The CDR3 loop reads CASSPGPGGRRTDTQYF. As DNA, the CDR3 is TGCGCCAGCAGCCCTGGACCAGGGGGGCGCCGCACAGATACGCAGTATTTT.

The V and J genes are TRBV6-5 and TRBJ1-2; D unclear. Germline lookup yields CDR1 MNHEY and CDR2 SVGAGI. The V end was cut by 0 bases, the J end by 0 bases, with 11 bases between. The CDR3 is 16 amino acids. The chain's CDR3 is CASSYSSRGANYGYTF. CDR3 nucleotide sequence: TGTGCCAGCAGTTACTCCTCCCGGGGAGCTAACTATGGCTACACCTTC.